A selection of T cell receptor beta chains follows, all from one sample in a study of post-analysis software for immune sequencing data. Each CDR3 protein gets one entry after TCRdb re-called the PCR reads with MiXCR. Counted here are fewer than 600,000 distinct CDR3 sequences, around 40% occurring once; the ten biggest clones make up over 10%. Sample: blood. Receptors were obtained from a girl between 5 and 17 years old with multiple sclerosis. Both conserved end residues are part of each CDR3. D genes are given only for firm matches. Size tells how often a clone was seen (once, few, many) or the class of an expanded clone, and some rows leave it out.

V gene	D gene	CDR3 length	J gene	clone size	CDR3 protein	CDR3 DNA
TRBV2	NA	15	TRBJ2-5	NA	CASSEEVEGRETQYF	TGTGCCAGCAGTGAAGAGGTTGAGGGGCGGGAGACCCAGTACTTC
TRBV20-1	NA	14	TRBJ1-5	NA	CSARGRGGMEPQHF	TGCAGTGCTAGAGGTCGAGGGGGTATGGAGCCCCAGCATTTT
TRBV2	NA	13	TRBJ1-2	NA	CASSEAGEFGYTF	TGTGCCAGCAGTGAAGCTGGGGAGTTTGGCTACACCTTC
TRBV11-2	NA	13	TRBJ1-2	NA	CASSHGTYYGYTF	TGTGCCAGCAGCCACGGAACTTACTATGGCTACACCTTC
TRBV20-1	NA	14	TRBJ2-7	NA	CSARAAATAYEQYF	TGCAGTGCTAGAGCGGCGGCAACGGCCTACGAGCAGTACTTC
TRBV6-5	TRBD1	14	TRBJ2-1	NA	CASSWDRRYNEQFF	TGTGCCAGCAGTTGGGACAGGAGATACAATGAGCAGTTCTTC
TRBV14	NA	15	TRBJ2-1	NA	CASSQETGFFGEQFF	TGTGCCAGCAGCCAAGAGACCGGTTTTTTTGGTGAGCAGTTCTTC
TRBV11-2	NA	15	TRBJ1-6	NA	CASSFRGSYNSPLHF	TGTGCCAGCAGCTTTAGGGGGTCCTATAATTCACCCCTCCACTTT
TRBV10-3	NA	15	TRBJ1-2	NA	CAISESYQTQYGYTF	TGTGCCATCAGTGAGTCGTACCAGACTCAATATGGCTACACCTTC
TRBV27	NA	12	TRBJ2-3	NA	CASSHAQNTQYF	TGTGCCAGCAGTCACGCGCAAAATACGCAGTATTTT
TRBV3-1	NA	13	TRBJ2-7	NA	CASSLDPESKQYF	TGTGCCAGCAGCCTGGATCCGGAGAGCAAGCAGTACTTC
TRBV18	TRBD1	18	TRBJ2-1	NA	CASSRLPPGQGVVNEQFF	TGTGCCAGCTCACGTCTTCCACCTGGGCAGGGGGTTGTCAATGAGCAGTTCTTC
TRBV7-9	NA	12	TRBJ2-7	NA	CASSRSLWEQYF	TGTGCCAGCAGCCGATCCCTCTGGGAGCAGTACTTC
TRBV27	NA	12	TRBJ2-1	many	CASSLSGNEQFF	TGCGCCAGCAGCTTGAGCGGGAATGAGCAGTTCTTC
TRBV2	TRBD1	15	TRBJ1-5	NA	CASSAETGIYQPQHF	TGTGCCAGCAGTGCCGAGACAGGGATATATCAGCCCCAGCATTTT
TRBV25-1	TRBD1	13	TRBJ1-2	NA	CASSTGQGLRYTF	TGTGCCAGCAGCACGGGACAGGGGCTTCGCTACACCTTC
TRBV7-6	TRBD2	15	TRBJ2-7	NA	CASSLVSGRGHEQYF	TGTGCCAGCAGCTTAGTGAGCGGGAGAGGCCACGAGCAGTACTTC